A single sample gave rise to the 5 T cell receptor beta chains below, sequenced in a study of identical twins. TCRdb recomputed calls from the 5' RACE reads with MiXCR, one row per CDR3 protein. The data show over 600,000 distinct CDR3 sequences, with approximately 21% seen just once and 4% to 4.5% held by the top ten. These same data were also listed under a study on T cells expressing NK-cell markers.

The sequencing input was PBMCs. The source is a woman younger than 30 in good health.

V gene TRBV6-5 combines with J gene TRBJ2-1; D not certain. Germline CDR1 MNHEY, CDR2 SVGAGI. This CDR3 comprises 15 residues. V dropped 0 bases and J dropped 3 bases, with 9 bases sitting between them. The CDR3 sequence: CASSYSTPSYNEQFF. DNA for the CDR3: TGTGCCAGCAGTTACTCTACCCCGAGCTACAATGAGCAGTTCTTC.

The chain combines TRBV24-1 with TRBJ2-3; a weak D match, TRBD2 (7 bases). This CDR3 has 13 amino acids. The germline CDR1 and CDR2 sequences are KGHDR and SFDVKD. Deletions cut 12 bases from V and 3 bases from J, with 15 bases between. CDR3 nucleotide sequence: TGTGCCCCCTACGGGGGGCGGACAGATACGCAGTATTTT. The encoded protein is CAPYGGRTDTQYF.

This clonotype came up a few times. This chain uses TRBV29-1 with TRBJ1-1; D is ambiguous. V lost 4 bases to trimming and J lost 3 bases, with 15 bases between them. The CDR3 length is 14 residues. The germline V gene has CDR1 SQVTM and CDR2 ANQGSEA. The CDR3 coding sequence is TGCAGCGTTGGTAGGTTTTTATTGGACACTGAAGCTTTCTTT. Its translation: CSVGRFLLDTEAFF.

CDR3 amino acids: CASGFSSYEQYF. CDR3 bases: TGTGCTAGTGGCTTCAGCTCCTACGAGCAGTACTTC. V is TRBV12-5 and J is TRBJ2-7; no definite D call. Trimming stripped 6 bases from V and 0 bases from J, with 6 bases between. This CDR3 has 12 amino acids. Germline lookup yields CDR1 LGHNT and CDR2 FRNRAP. The whole variable domain, filled in from reference TRBV12-5 and TRBJ2-7, reads DARVTQTPRHKVTEMGQEVTMRCQPILGHNTVFWYRQTMMQGLELLAYFRNRAPLDDSGMPKDRFSAEMPDATLATLKIQPSEPRDSAVYFCASGFSSYEQYFGPGTRLTVT.

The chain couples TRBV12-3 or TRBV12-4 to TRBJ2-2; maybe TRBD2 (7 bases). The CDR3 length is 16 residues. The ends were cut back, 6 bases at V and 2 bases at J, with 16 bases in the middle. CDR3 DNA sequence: TGTGCCAGCAGCTCCCCTGGGGGGGCTAACACCGGGGAGCTGTTTTTT. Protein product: CASSSPGGANTGELFF.